These 29 T cell receptor beta chains came from one sample sequenced in a study of blood T cell repertoires in COVID-19. TCRdb's copy holds only in-frame clones and misses some; the assay was immunoSEQ multiplex PCR. The sample yields tens of thousands of clones, 81% seen once. The material sequenced was peripheral blood. Receptors were obtained from a man between 65 and 80 years old with COVID-19, enrolled during active disease.

This rearrangement joins TRBV27 to TRBJ1-1; D not resolved. V was pared by 8 bases and J by 3 bases, with 13 bases between. Germline V gene data show CDR1 as MNHEY and CDR2 as SMNVEV (reference sequence). This CDR3 region has 13 residues. The CDR3, as DNA: TGTGCCAGCTCGGCCCGGGAGGACACTGAAGCTTTCTTT. This sequence encodes CASSAREDTEAFF.

The chain joins TRBV19 to TRBJ1-1, with no clear D. This CDR3 comprises 12 residues. V lost 0 bases, J lost 6 bases, and 5 bases lay in between. CDR1 is LNHDA, CDR2 SQIVND, per germline (reference sequence). The CDR3 loop reads CASSIDRAEAFF. The CDR3 DNA follows: TGTGCCAGTAGTATAGATCGAGCTGAAGCTTTCTTT.

The J gene is TRBJ1-5, the V gene TRBV2; 10 nucleotides line up with TRBD1. V gave up 11 bases and J gave up 7 bases; unmatched junction bases: 8. CDR3 length: 13 amino acids. CDR1 is SNHLY, CDR2 FYNNEI, per germline. The chain's CDR3 is CAGRQGARQPQHF. In DNA, the CDR3 is TGTGCCGGGAGACAGGGGGCGAGGCAGCCCCAGCATTTT.

The chain links TRBV4-2 to TRBJ1-2; D is perhaps TRBD1 (6 bases). Germline V gene lookup returns CDR1 LGHNA and CDR2 YNFKEQ. The ends were cut back, 0 bases at V and 3 bases at J, with 8 bases in the middle. The CDR3 has 14 residues. CDR3 region: CASSQDKGDYGYTF. For the CDR3, the DNA is TGTGCCAGCAGCCAAGATAAGGGGGACTATGGCTACACCTTC.

V usage is TRBV30 and J usage is TRBJ2-7; D may be TRBD1 (6 bases). The germline V and J ends were trimmed by 2 bases and 3 bases, with 14 bases remaining between them. The CDR3 sequence is 14 residues long. CDR1 is GTSNPN and CDR2 is SVGIG in the germline V gene (reference sequence). The CDR3, as DNA: TGTGCCTGGAGTTCAGGAGGACAGAACTACGAGCAGTACTTC. Translated: CAWSSGGQNYEQYF.

This rearrangement joins TRBV7-8 to TRBJ1-5; possible D gene TRBD1, 5 bases. The CDR3 is 14 residues long. From germline, CDR1 is SGHVS and CDR2 FQNEAQ. Between the trimmed V and J ends, which lost 5 bases and 9 bases, there was a span of 17 bases. CDR3 loop: CASSPTVGVRPQHF. CDR3 DNA sequence: TGTGCCAGCAGCCCGACGGTAGGGGTAAGGCCCCAGCATTTT.

This clone has a single count. This sequence joins TRBV19 and TRBJ2-2; possibly TRBD2 for D (5 bases). CDR3 length: 15 residues. The V end was cut by 3 bases, the J end by 1 base, with 9 bases between. Germline lookup yields CDR1 LNHDA and CDR2 SQIVND (reference sequence). CDR3 coding DNA: TGTGCCAGTAGTATTGAAGGGAGGAACACCGGGGAGCTGTTTTTT. This codes for CASSIEGRNTGELFF.

In its sample, this clone was seen a few times. The J gene is TRBJ2-2, the V gene TRBV7-9, with a tentative D call TRBD2 (6 bases). Germline V gene lookup returns CDR1 SEHNR and CDR2 FQNEAQ (reference sequence). The CDR3 has 12 residues. V gave up 5 bases and J gave up 7 bases, with 8 bases separating them. CDR3 protein: CASSKRVGELFF. The CDR3 DNA reads as TGTGCCAGCAGCAAGCGGGTCGGGGAGCTGTTTTTT.

About this clone itself: The identical CDR3 is also encoded by other nucleotide sequences in the sample. The rearrangement links TRBV30 to TRBJ1-5; 8 bases fit TRBD1. This CDR3 is 14 amino acids long. Germline CDR1 is GTSNPN and CDR2 is SVGIG (reference sequence). The V gene end was trimmed by 5 bases and the J gene end by 2 bases; junction bases not matched to a gene: 5. The CDR3 DNA reads as TGTGCCTGGTCCTCGGGACAGGGCAATCAGCCCCAGCATTTT. Amino acids: CAWSSGQGNQPQHF. Supplemented by reference TRBV30 and TRBJ1-5, the full variable domain reads SQTIHQWPATLVQPVGSPLSLECTVEGTSNPNLYWYRQAAGRGLQLLFYSVGIGQISSEVPQNLSASRPQDRQFILSSKKLLLSDSGFYLCAWSSGQGNQPQHFGDGTRLSIL.

The chain has TRBV7-2 and TRBJ1-2, with unresolved D. The CDR3 has 15 amino acids. Germline V gene sequence: CDR1 SGHTA, CDR2 FQGNSA. The ends were cut back, 2 bases at V and 0 bases at J, with 10 bases in the middle. The CDR3 bases are TGTGCCAGCAGCTTAACCCAGAAAGCTAACTATGGCTACACCTTC. This encodes CASSLTQKANYGYTF.

This rearrangement joins TRBV3-1 (or the pseudogene TRBV3-2) to TRBJ1-2; 8 positions agree with TRBD1. V lost 6 bases and J lost 5; bases outside the gene matches: 11. The CDR3 has 15 amino acids. Germline assignment: CDR1 LGHDT and CDR2 YNNKEL (reference sequence). The CDR3 sequence: CASSQALGTGYGYTF. CDR3 nucleotide sequence: TGTGCCAGCAGTCAGGCACTGGGGACAGGATATGGCTACACCTTC.

This clone was recorded once. J is TRBJ2-7 and V is TRBV6-5, with 7 bases aligning to TRBD2. This CDR3 comprises 13 residues. Germline V gene lookup returns CDR1 MNHEY and CDR2 SVGAGI. With 7 bases clipped from V and 1 base from J, the junction kept 4 bases outside the gene matches. The CDR3: CASKAGLSYEQYF. CDR3 in DNA: TGTGCCAGCAAAGCGGGATTGTCCTACGAGCAGTACTTC.

This chain uses TRBV6-5 with TRBJ1-3; D is perhaps TRBD1 (5 bases). V was shortened by 5 bases and J by 7 bases, with 15 bases between the two germline ends. Germline CDR1 and CDR2: MNHEY and SVGAGI. This CDR3 contains 14 residues. The CDR3 nucleotides are TGTGCCAGCAGTCCCGGACAAGGTGGGAACACCATATATTTT. Amino acid sequence: CASSPGQGGNTIYF.

A single count supports this clone. The chain recombines TRBV5-4 with TRBJ2-4, with D possibly being TRBD1 (6 bases). The V and J ends lost 0 bases and 8 bases respectively, with 12 bases between them. The CDR3 length is 14 residues. Germline V gene sequence: CDR1 SGHNT, CDR2 YYREEE (reference sequence). The CDR3 reads CASSLDRVSDIQYF. DNA of the CDR3: TGTGCCAGCAGCTTGGACAGGGTCAGTGACATTCAGTACTTC.

The DNA for the CDR3 is TGTGCCAGCAGCCCCTCGGGACAGGGGGCCGAAAAACTGTTTTTT. Translating it yields CASSPSGQGAEKLFF. This chain joins TRBV7-3 and TRBJ1-4, with 12 bases aligning to TRBD1. V lost 5 bases to trimming and J lost 8 bases; unmatched junction nucleotides: 6. Germline V gene lookup returns CDR1 SGHTA and CDR2 FQGTGA. The CDR3 extends over 15 amino acids.

V gene TRBV3-1 (or the pseudogene TRBV3-2) combines with J gene TRBJ1-3; D is ambiguous. The CDR3 has 17 residues. Germline V gene sequence: CDR1 LGHDT, CDR2 YNNKEL (reference sequence). The V gene lost 1 base and the J gene lost 0 bases, with 13 bases spanning the gap. The CDR3 loop is CASSQAGSGLSGNTIYF. DNA of the CDR3: TGTGCCAGCAGCCAAGCGGGTAGCGGTCTCTCTGGAAACACCATATATTTT.

Only one count was recorded for this clone. The CDR3 protein is CASSLGRGGQPQHF. DNA for the CDR3: TGTGCCAGCAGCCTGGGCAGGGGTGGTCAGCCCCAGCATTTT. The V call is TRBV7-2, the J call TRBJ1-5, with a possible D match to TRBD1 (6 bases). The germline gives CDR1 SGHTA, CDR2 FQGNSA. V lost 5 bases, J lost 6 bases, and 14 bases lay in between. This CDR3 comprises 14 residues.

The chain has TRBV2 and TRBJ2-7; D not resolved. This CDR3 region has 13 residues. V lost 0 bases and J 6 bases, leaving 9 bases between the germline ends. CDR1 is SNHLY and CDR2 is FYNNEI in the germline V gene. The CDR3 is CASSEALFVEQYF. The CDR3 nucleotides are TGTGCCAGCAGTGAAGCGCTATTTGTCGAGCAGTACTTC.

This sequence joins TRBV5-4 and TRBJ1-2; the D is unclear. The CDR3 length is 14 residues. The germline V gene has CDR1 SGHNT and CDR2 YYREEE (reference sequence). V dropped 2 bases and J dropped 6 bases, with 14 bases sitting between them. The CDR3 region has the DNA TGTGCCAGCAGCTTTCAAGCCGGGTCGGATGGCTACACCTTC. Protein sequence: CASSFQAGSDGYTF.

The chain recombines TRBV28 with TRBJ1-2; 10 nucleotides line up with TRBD1. The CDR3 has 14 residues. Unmatched junction bases numbered 5, after V lost 6 bases and J lost 4 bases. Germline V gene data show CDR1 as MDHEN and CDR2 as SYDVKM. The DNA of the CDR3 is TGTGCCAGCAGAGGACAGGGGGTGAGCTATGGCTACACCTTC. It specifies CASRGQGVSYGYTF.

The DNA for the CDR3 is TGTGCCAGCAGCCAGACACTTAACACTGAAGCTTTCTTT. Translation gives CASSQTLNTEAFF. The chain is built from TRBV28 and TRBJ1-1; D gene ambiguous. Germline V gene sequence: CDR1 MDHEN, CDR2 SYDVKM. This CDR3 comprises 13 residues. Trimming took off 6 bases at V and 2 bases at J, with 10 bases between the two ends.

The rearrangement uses TRBV7-2 and TRBJ1-5; D gene ambiguous. Germline V gene data show CDR1 as SGHTA and CDR2 as FQGNSA. V was pared by 1 base and J by 2 bases, with 9 bases between. The CDR3 sequence is 15 residues long. The CDR3: CASSLDFVGNQPQHF. DNA for the CDR3: TGTGCCAGCAGCTTAGACTTCGTGGGCAATCAGCCCCAGCATTTT.

This clone was observed once. This chain links TRBV27 with TRBJ1-2, with D tentatively TRBD1 (5 bases). Per germline, CDR1 MNHEY and CDR2 SMNVEV (reference sequence). V lost 6 bases and J lost 5, with 13 bases in between. The CDR3 contains 13 residues. CDR3 in DNA: TGTGCCAGCAGCGCCTCAGGGCAGTATGGCTACACCTTC. It is translated as CASSASGQYGYTF.

This chain joins TRBV9 and TRBJ1-3; D is undetermined. The germline V and J ends were trimmed by 4 bases and 0 bases, with 11 bases remaining between them. Per the germline V gene, CDR1 is SGDLS and CDR2 is YYNGEE. CDR3 length: 15 residues. The CDR3 region has the DNA TGTGCCAGCAGCACGACACCGAACTCTGGAAACACCATATATTTT. It is translated as CASSTTPNSGNTIYF. Full variable domain (rest looked up from reference TRBV9 and TRBJ1-3): DSGVTQTPKHLITATGQRVTLRCSPRSGDLSVYWYQQSLDQGLQFLIQYYNGEERAKGNILERFSAQQFPDLHSELNLSSLELGDSALYFCASSTTPNSGNTIYFGEGSWLTVV.

V gene TRBV7-9 combines with J gene TRBJ1-1; the match to TRBD1 covers 7 bases. In germline, CDR1 is SEHNR, CDR2 FQNEAQ (reference sequence). With V trimmed by 5 bases and J by 4 bases, 4 bases remained unmatched. The CDR3 length is 13 residues. CDR3 nucleotide sequence: TGTGCCAGCAGCCAGGGGGTCACCACTGAAGCTTTCTTT. Translating it yields CASSQGVTTEAFF.

V gene TRBV7-2 combines with J gene TRBJ2-1, with D possibly being TRBD2 (6 bases). Germline CDR1 and CDR2: SGHTA and FQGNSA. V lost 5 bases, J lost 0 bases, and 14 bases lay in between. This CDR3 region has 16 residues. CDR3 coding DNA: TGTGCCAGCAGCGGGTCGATGGGGGGCTCCTACAATGAGCAGTTCTTC. This codes for CASSGSMGGSYNEQFF.

The rearrangement links TRBV3-1 (or the pseudogene TRBV3-2) to TRBJ1-1, with D tentatively TRBD1 (5 bases). V was cut by 7 bases and J by 5 bases, with 17 bases left in between. CDR1 and CDR2 from the germline V gene are LGHDT and YNNKEL (reference sequence). The CDR3 runs to 14 residues. The CDR3 DNA reads as TGTGCCAGCAAGCCTGACAGAGTGAGAACTGAAGCTTTCTTT. Its protein is CASKPDRVRTEAFF.

As DNA, the CDR3 is TGTGCCAGCAGTTTTCGCACAGGGAGGGCGACTAATGAAAAACTGTTTTTT. This codes for CASSFRTGRATNEKLFF. The rearrangement joins TRBV27 to TRBJ1-4, with a weak D call TRBD1 (6 bases). Deletions cut 3 bases from V and 2 bases from J, with 16 bases between. The CDR3 extends over 17 amino acids. Germline assignment: CDR1 MNHEY and CDR2 SMNVEV (reference sequence).

Concerning this clone itself: One end of the junction is discordant with germline, which a read error may explain. This sequence joins TRBV28 and TRBJ2-1, with 8 nucleotides matching TRBD2. The germline V gene encodes CDR1 MDHEN and CDR2 SYDVKM. There are 14 residues in the CDR3. CDR3 protein: CASRFTGGYTEQFF. CDR3 in DNA: TGTGCCAGCAGATTTACGGGGGGGTACACTGAGCAGTTCTTC. Full variable domain (missing parts from reference TRBV28 and TRBJ2-1): DVKVTQSSRYLVKRTGEKVFLECVQDMDHENMFWYRQDPGLGLRLIYFSYDVKMKEKGDIPEGYSVSREKKERFSLILESASTNQTSMYLCASRFTGGYTEQFFGPGTRLTVL.